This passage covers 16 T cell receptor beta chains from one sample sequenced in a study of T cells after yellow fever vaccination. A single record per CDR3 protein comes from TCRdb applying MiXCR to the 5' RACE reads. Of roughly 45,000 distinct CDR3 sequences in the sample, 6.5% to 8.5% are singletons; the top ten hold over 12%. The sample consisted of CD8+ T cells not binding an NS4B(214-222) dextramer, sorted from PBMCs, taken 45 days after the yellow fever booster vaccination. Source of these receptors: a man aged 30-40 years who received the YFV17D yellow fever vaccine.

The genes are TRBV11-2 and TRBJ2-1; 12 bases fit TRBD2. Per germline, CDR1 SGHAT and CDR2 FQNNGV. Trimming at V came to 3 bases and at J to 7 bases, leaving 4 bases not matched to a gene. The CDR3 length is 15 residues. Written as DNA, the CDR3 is TGTGCCAGCAGCTTCGGACTAGCGGGAATAAATGAGCAGTTCTTC. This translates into CASSFGLAGINEQFF.

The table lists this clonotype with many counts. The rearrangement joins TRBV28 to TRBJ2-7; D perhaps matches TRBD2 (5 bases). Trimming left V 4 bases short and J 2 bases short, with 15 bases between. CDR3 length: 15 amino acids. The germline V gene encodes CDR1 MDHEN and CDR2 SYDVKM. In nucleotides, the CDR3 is TGTGCCAGCAGTTACCGTTCTAGCACGACCTACGAGCAGTACTTC. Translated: CASSYRSSTTYEQYF.

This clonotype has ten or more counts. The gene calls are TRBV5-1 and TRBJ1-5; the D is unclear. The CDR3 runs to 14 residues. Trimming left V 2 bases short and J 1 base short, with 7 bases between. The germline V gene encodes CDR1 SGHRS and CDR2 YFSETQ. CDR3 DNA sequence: TGCGCCAGCAGCTTAATGGTGAGCAATCAGCCCCAGCATTTT. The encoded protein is CASSLMVSNQPQHF.

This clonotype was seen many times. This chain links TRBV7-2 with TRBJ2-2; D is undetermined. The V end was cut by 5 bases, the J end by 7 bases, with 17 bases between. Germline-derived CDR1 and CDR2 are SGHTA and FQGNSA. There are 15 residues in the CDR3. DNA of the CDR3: TGTGCCAGCAGCAGCACGCAAAGGGTGATCGGGGAGCTGTTTTTT. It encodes CASSSTQRVIGELFF.

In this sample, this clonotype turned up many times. The CDR3 loop is CASRSGLAGMYNEQFF. The DNA for the CDR3 is TGTGCCAGCAGGAGCGGACTAGCGGGAATGTACAATGAGCAGTTCTTC. This rearrangement joins TRBV6-2 or TRBV6-3 to TRBJ2-1; 12 nucleotides align to TRBD2. Germline V gene sequence: CDR1 MNHEY, CDR2 SVGEGT. Losses at the gene ends were 6 bases for V and 4 bases for J; bases not matched to a gene: 7. This CDR3 comprises 16 residues.

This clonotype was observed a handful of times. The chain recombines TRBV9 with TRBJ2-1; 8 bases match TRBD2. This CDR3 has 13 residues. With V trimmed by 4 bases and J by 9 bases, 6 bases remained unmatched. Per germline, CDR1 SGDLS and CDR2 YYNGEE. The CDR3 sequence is CASSPPGRVEQFF. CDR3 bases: TGTGCCAGCAGCCCACCCGGGAGGGTTGAGCAGTTCTTC.

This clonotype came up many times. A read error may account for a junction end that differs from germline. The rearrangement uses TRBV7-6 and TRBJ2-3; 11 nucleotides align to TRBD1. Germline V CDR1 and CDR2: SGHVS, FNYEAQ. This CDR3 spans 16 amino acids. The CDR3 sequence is CASNLGTGGTTDTQYF. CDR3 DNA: TGTGCCAGCAACTTAGGGACAGGGGGGACCACAGATACGCAGTATTTT.

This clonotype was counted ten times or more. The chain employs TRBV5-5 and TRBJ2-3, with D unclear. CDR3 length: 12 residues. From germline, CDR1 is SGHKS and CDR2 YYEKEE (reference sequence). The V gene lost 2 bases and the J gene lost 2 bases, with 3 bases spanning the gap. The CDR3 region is CASSLHTDTQYF. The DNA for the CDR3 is TGTGCCAGCAGCTTACACACAGATACGCAGTATTTT.

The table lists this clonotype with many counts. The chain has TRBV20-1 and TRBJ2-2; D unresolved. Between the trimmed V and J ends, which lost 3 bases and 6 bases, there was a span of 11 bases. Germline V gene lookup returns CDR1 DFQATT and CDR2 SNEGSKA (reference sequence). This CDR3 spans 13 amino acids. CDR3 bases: TGCAGTGCTAGTTCTCCTGTGTCCGGGGAGCTGTTTTTT. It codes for CSASSPVSGELFF.

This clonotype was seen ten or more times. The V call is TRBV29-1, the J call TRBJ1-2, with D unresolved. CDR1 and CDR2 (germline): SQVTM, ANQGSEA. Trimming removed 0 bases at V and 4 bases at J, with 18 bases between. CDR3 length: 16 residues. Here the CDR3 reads CSVEDLTPERLYGYTF. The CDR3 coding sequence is TGCAGCGTTGAAGACCTGACACCCGAGAGACTCTATGGCTACACCTTC.

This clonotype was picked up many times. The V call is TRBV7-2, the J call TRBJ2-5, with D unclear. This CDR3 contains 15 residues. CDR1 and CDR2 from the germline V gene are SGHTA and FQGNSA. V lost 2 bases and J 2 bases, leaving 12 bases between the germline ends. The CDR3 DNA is TGTGCCAGCAGCTTATATGGCCACGGGCAAGAGACCCAGTACTTC. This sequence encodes CASSLYGHGQETQYF.

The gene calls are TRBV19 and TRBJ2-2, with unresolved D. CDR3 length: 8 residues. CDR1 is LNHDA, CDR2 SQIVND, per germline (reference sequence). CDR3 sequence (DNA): TGTGGACCCGGGGAGCTGTTTTTT. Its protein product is CGPGELFF.

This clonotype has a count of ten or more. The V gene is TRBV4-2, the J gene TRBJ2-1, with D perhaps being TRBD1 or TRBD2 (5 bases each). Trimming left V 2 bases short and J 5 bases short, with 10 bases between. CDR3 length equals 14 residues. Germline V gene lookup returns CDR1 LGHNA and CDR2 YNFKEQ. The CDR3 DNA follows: TGTGCCAGCAGCCAACTCCAGGGAGACAATGAGCAGTTCTTC. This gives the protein CASSQLQGDNEQFF.

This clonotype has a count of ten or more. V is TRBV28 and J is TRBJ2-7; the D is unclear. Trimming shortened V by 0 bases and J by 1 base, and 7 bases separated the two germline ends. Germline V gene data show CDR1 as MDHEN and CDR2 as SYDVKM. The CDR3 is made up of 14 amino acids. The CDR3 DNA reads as TGTGCCAGCAGTTTATGGCCAAGATCCTACGAGCAGTACTTC. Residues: CASSLWPRSYEQYF.

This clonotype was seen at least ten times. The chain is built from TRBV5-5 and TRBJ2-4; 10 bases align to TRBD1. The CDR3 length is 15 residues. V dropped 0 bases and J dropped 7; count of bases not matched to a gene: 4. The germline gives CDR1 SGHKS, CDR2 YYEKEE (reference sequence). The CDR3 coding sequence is TGTGCCAGCAGCTTGGGACGGACAGGGGGGAACATTCAGTACTTC. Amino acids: CASSLGRTGGNIQYF.

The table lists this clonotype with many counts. The CDR3: CASSQGLAVGEQFF. CDR3 bases: TGTGCCAGCAGCCAAGGACTAGCAGTTGGTGAGCAGTTCTTC. The chain recombines TRBV7-3 with TRBJ2-1; 8 positions agree with TRBD2. The CDR3 runs to 14 residues. With 5 bases clipped from V and 9 bases from J, the junction kept 9 bases outside the gene matches. CDR1 is SGHTA and CDR2 is FQGTGA in the germline V gene.